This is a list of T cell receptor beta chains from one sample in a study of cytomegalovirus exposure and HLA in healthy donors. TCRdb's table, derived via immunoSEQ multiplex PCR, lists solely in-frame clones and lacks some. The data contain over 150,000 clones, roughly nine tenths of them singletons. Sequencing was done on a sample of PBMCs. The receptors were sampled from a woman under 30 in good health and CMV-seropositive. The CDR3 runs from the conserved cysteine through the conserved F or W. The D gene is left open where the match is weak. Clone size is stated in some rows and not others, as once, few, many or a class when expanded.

CDR3 DNA: TGTGCCAGCTCACGTCTACTCGTCCCTAGCGTGCTCGGGGAGCTGTTTTTT; CDR3 protein: CASSRLLVPSVLGELFF; D gene: .; clone size: .; V gene: TRBV18; J gene: TRBJ2-2
CDR3 DNA: TGTGCCAGCAGTTTGCGGGAGGCAGATACGCAGTATTTT; CDR3 protein: CASSLREADTQYF; D gene: TRBD2; clone size: .; V gene: TRBV27; J gene: TRBJ2-3
CDR3 DNA: TGTGCCAGCAGCTCCACGACTGCAACCTCTGGAAACACCATATATTTT; CDR3 protein: CASSSTTATSGNTIYF; D gene: .; clone size: .; V gene: TRBV27; J gene: TRBJ1-3
CDR3 DNA: TGCAGTGCTAGGGGAGATTACGAGCAGTACTTC; CDR3 protein: CSARGDYEQYF; D gene: .; clone size: .; V gene: TRBV20-1; J gene: TRBJ2-7
CDR3 DNA: TGTGCCAGCAGCGACAGGGGAGGGGTTATCTACGAGCAGTACTTC; CDR3 protein: CASSDRGGVIYEQYF; D gene: .; clone size: .; V gene: TRBV7-9; J gene: TRBJ2-7
CDR3 DNA: TGCGCCAGCAGCCAAGATAGCGGGAGGGCCAAGATAGATACGCAGTATTTT; CDR3 protein: CASSQDSGRAKIDTQYF; D gene: TRBD2; clone size: .; V gene: TRBV4-1; J gene: TRBJ2-3
CDR3 DNA: TGCGCCAGCAGCCATCCGGGACTTGCCCCAGATACGCAGTATTTT; CDR3 protein: CASSHPGLAPDTQYF; D gene: .; clone size: .; V gene: TRBV4-1; J gene: TRBJ2-3
CDR3 DNA: TGCGCCAGCAGCCTGGCCACGGTGGCTAATGAAAAACTGTTTTTT; CDR3 protein: CASSLATVANEKLFF; D gene: .; clone size: .; V gene: TRBV5-1; J gene: TRBJ1-4
CDR3 DNA: TGCGCCAGCAGCTCAGGACAGGGGGCAGAAAAACTGTTTTTT; CDR3 protein: CASSSGQGAEKLFF; D gene: TRBD1; clone size: .; V gene: TRBV5-1; J gene: TRBJ1-4
CDR3 DNA: TGTGCCAGCAGTGAAGGGACAGGGGGCACAGATACGCAGTATTTT; CDR3 protein: CASSEGTGGTDTQYF; D gene: TRBD1; clone size: .; V gene: TRBV6-1; J gene: TRBJ2-3
CDR3 DNA: TGCGCCAGCAGCCAAGCCCCCATTACAGGGAATCAGCCCCAGCATTTT; CDR3 protein: CASSQAPITGNQPQHF; D gene: .; clone size: .; V gene: TRBV4-1; J gene: TRBJ1-5
CDR3 DNA: TGTGCCAGCTCAGTAGGGGACAGTGGGAATTCACCCCTCCACTTT; CDR3 protein: CASSVGDSGNSPLHF; D gene: TRBD1; clone size: .; V gene: TRBV18; J gene: TRBJ1-6
CDR3 DNA: TGTGCCATCAGTGAGACTTCGTGGACAGCTGGCTACACCTTC; CDR3 protein: CAISETSWTAGYTF; D gene: .; clone size: .; V gene: TRBV10-3; J gene: TRBJ1-2
CDR3 DNA: TGTGCCAGCTCACCACGAGGGGGTAGTCAGCCCCAGCATTTT; CDR3 protein: CASSPRGGSQPQHF; D gene: .; clone size: once; V gene: TRBV18; J gene: TRBJ1-5
CDR3 DNA: TGTGCCAGCAGTTTAAGCGTGAGCTCCTACGAGCAGTACTTC; CDR3 protein: CASSLSVSSYEQYF; D gene: .; clone size: once; V gene: TRBV28; J gene: TRBJ2-7
CDR3 DNA: TGTGCCAGCAGCTCGATGGGGGGAGGCACTGAAGCTTTCTTT; CDR3 protein: CASSSMGGGTEAFF; D gene: .; clone size: .; V gene: TRBV9; J gene: TRBJ1-1
CDR3 DNA: TGCGCCAGCAGCCAAATGACAGGGGAAAAACTGTTTTTT; CDR3 protein: CASSQMTGEKLFF; D gene: TRBD1; clone size: .; V gene: TRBV4-1; J gene: TRBJ1-4
CDR3 DNA: TGCGCCAGCAGCCGAGGCGGGAGGCGCACAGATACGCAGTATTTT; CDR3 protein: CASSRGGRRTDTQYF; D gene: TRBD2; clone size: .; V gene: TRBV4-3; J gene: TRBJ2-3
CDR3 DNA: TGTGCTACTGAGCGTGGCGGGACCTACGAGCAGTACTTC; CDR3 protein: CATERGGTYEQYF; D gene: .; clone size: .; V gene: TRBV12-5; J gene: TRBJ2-7
CDR3 DNA: TGCAGCGTTGCGGTCGGTAGCAATGAGCAGTTCTTC; CDR3 protein: CSVAVGSNEQFF; D gene: .; clone size: .; V gene: TRBV29-1; J gene: TRBJ2-1
CDR3 DNA: TGTGCCAGCAGGATGAGCAAGAACACTGAAGCTTTCTTT; CDR3 protein: CASRMSKNTEAFF; D gene: .; clone size: .; V gene: TRBV5-6; J gene: TRBJ1-1
CDR3 DNA: TGTGCCAGCAGTCCCGAGGAGGGGAGCACAGATACGCAGTATTTT; CDR3 protein: CASSPEEGSTDTQYF; D gene: .; clone size: .; V gene: TRBV27; J gene: TRBJ2-3
CDR3 DNA: TGTGCCAGCAGTCGGACAGGGGAAAATTACGAGCAGTACTTC; CDR3 protein: CASSRTGENYEQYF; D gene: TRBD1; clone size: .; V gene: TRBV6-5; J gene: TRBJ2-7
CDR3 DNA: TGTGCCAGCAGCCAACTGGTCGGGGTAGGGTCAGATACGCAGTATTTT; CDR3 protein: CASSQLVGVGSDTQYF; D gene: .; clone size: .; V gene: TRBV4-2; J gene: TRBJ2-3
CDR3 DNA: TGTGCCAGCAGCCCCGGGGGGGGCGGTCCCAATGAGCAGTTCTTC; CDR3 protein: CASSPGGGGPNEQFF; D gene: TRBD2; clone size: .; V gene: TRBV5-4; J gene: TRBJ2-1
CDR3 DNA: TGTGCCAGCTCACCATCCGGGATCCCCTCCTACGAGCAGTACTTC; CDR3 protein: CASSPSGIPSYEQYF; D gene: .; clone size: .; V gene: TRBV18; J gene: TRBJ2-7
CDR3 DNA: TGTGCCTGGCGCAGACAGGGGGCTGGAAACACCATATATTTT; CDR3 protein: CAWRRQGAGNTIYF; D gene: TRBD1; clone size: .; V gene: TRBV30; J gene: TRBJ1-3
CDR3 DNA: TGCGCCAGCAGCTTGGAGAGTATATCCTACGAGCAGTACTTC; CDR3 protein: CASSLESISYEQYF; D gene: .; clone size: .; V gene: TRBV5-1; J gene: TRBJ2-7
CDR3 DNA: TGCAGCGTTGAAGAGACAGGGGGATCCACTGAAGCTTTCTTT; CDR3 protein: CSVEETGGSTEAFF; D gene: TRBD1; clone size: .; V gene: TRBV29-1; J gene: TRBJ1-1
CDR3 DNA: TGTGCCAGCAGCCGAGGACTGCTAAACTATGGCTACACCTTC; CDR3 protein: CASSRGLLNYGYTF; D gene: .; clone size: few; V gene: TRBV2; J gene: TRBJ1-2
CDR3 DNA: TGTGCCAGCAGCTTAACAAACACCGGGGAGCTGTTTTTT; CDR3 protein: CASSLTNTGELFF; D gene: .; clone size: .; V gene: TRBV5-8; J gene: TRBJ2-2